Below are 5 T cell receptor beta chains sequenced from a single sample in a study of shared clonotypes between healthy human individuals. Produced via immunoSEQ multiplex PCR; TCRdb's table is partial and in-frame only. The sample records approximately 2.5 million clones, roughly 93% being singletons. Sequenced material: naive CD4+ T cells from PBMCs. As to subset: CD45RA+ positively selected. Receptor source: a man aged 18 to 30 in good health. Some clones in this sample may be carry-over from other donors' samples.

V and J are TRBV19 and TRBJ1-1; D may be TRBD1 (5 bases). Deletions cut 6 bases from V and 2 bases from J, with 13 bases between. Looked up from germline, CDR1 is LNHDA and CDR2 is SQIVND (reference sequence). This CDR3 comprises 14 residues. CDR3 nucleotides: TGTGCCAGTAGGAGGGACGGAAAAAACACTGAAGCTTTCTTT. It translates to CASRRDGKNTEAFF.

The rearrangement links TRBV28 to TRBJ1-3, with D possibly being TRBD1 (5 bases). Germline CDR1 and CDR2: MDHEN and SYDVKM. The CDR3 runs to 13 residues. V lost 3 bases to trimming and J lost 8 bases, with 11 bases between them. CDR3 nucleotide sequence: TGTGCCAGCAGTTTGTACAGGATCCACACCATATATTTT. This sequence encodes CASSLYRIHTIYF.

The CDR3 DNA is TGTGCCAGTAGACCCACCAGCAGGGGCGAAAATCAGCCCCAGCATTTT. It yields the protein CASRPTSRGENQPQHF. The gene calls are TRBV19 and TRBJ1-5; D might be TRBD1 (6 bases). Germline V gives CDR1 LNHDA, CDR2 SQIVND (reference sequence). The V and J ends lost 6 bases and 4 bases respectively, with 19 bases between them. The CDR3 is 16 residues long. Using reference TRBV19 and TRBJ1-5 for the parts outside the CDR3, the full variable domain is DGGITQSPKYLFRKEGQNVTLSCEQNLNHDAMYWYRQDPGQGLRLIYYSQIVNDFQKGDIAEGYSVSREKKESFPLTVTSAQKNPTAFYLCASRPTSRGENQPQHFGDGTRLSIL.

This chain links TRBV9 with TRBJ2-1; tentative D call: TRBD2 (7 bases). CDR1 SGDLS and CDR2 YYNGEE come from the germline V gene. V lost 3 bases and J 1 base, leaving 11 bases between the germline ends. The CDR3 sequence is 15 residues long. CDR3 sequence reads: CASSDEGGSYNEQFF. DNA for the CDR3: TGTGCCAGCAGCGATGAGGGGGGGTCCTACAATGAGCAGTTCTTC.

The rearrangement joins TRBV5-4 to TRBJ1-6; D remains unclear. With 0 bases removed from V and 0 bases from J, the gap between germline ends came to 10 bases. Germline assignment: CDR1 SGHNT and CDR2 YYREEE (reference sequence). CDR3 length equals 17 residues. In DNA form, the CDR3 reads TGTGCCAGCAGCTTGGATATCAGGAGCTCCTATAATTCACCCCTCCACTTT. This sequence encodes CASSLDIRSSYNSPLHF.